This is a list of T cell receptor beta chains from one sample in a study of neoadjuvant anti-PD-1 for oral cavity cancer. TCRdb keeps only in-frame clones here, not all; method: immunoSEQ multiplex PCR. The sample includes around 14,000 clones, around two thirds of them seen just once. The sequencing used PBMCs, collected before nivolumab (anti-PD-1) treatment. These receptors all stem from a person between 40 and 85 years old with oral cavity squamous cell carcinoma. The CDR3 runs from the conserved cysteine through the conserved F or W.

v_call	j_call	cdr3_length	cdr3_aa
TRBV19	TRBJ2-5	17	CASSRGQGQAGQETQYF
TRBV9	TRBJ2-3	17	CASSVEGEGFSTDTQYF
TRBV4-2	TRBJ1-5	17	CASSQDQVGQKNQPQHF
TRBV6-4	TRBJ2-5	14	CASSAVAGGETQYF
TRBV19	TRBJ1-5	15	CASKTGMNLNQPQHF
TRBV5-1	TRBJ2-7	14	CASSLDRNSYEQYF
TRBV2	TRBJ1-2	14	CASSEDMSTYGYTF
TRBV11-2	TRBJ1-1	14	CASSSYVGDTEAFF
TRBV6-4	TRBJ2-1	18	CASSSIVAGTGVANEQFF
TRBV7-9	TRBJ2-1	13	CASSFSVGNEQFF
TRBV27	TRBJ1-2	13	CASSPAAHYGYTF
TRBV23-1	TRBJ1-2	16	CASSRQGASRAYGYTF
TRBV9	TRBJ2-5	13	CASSVGPPDAQYF
TRBV6-5	TRBJ2-7	15	CASSYSSDSSYEQYF
TRBV12-5	TRBJ1-5	15	CASGFGGRGDQPQHF